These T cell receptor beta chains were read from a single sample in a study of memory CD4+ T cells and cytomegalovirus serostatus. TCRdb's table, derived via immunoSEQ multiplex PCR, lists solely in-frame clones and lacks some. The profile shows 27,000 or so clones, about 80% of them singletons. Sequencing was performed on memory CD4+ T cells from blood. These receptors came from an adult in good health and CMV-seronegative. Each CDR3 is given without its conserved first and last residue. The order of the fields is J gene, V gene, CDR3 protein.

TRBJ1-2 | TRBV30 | AWTGEARVGIGGYT
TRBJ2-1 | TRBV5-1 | ASSLTLRGGMNNEQF
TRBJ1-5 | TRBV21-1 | ASSKTMGNQPQH
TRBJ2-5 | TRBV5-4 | ASSLALGEETQY
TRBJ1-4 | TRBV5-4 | ASSLGRPGVNEKLF
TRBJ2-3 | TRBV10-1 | ASSESISGGQY
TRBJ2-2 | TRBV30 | AWSAGRHTGELF
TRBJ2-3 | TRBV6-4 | ASRLTRTEDTQY
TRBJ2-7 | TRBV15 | ATSKDRGPYEQY
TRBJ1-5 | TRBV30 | AWSEDSNQPQH
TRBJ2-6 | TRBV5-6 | ASSGRDALSLSGANVLT
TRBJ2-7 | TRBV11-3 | ASSPRSRSGAYEQY
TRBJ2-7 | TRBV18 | ASSLTSGTAWKEQY
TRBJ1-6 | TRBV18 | ASSGQGISPLH
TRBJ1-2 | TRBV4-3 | ASSQDHYGYT